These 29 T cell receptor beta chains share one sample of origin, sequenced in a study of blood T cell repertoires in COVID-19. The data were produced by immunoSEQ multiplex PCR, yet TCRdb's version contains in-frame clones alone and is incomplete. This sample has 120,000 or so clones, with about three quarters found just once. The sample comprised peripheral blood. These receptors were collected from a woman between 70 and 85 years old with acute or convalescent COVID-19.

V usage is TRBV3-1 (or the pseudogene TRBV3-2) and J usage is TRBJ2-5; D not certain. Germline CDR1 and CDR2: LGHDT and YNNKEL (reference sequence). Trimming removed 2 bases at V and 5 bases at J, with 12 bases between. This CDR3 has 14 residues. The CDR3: CASSQRSNYETQYF. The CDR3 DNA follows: TGTGCCAGCAGCCAACGTAGCAATTACGAGACCCAGTACTTC.

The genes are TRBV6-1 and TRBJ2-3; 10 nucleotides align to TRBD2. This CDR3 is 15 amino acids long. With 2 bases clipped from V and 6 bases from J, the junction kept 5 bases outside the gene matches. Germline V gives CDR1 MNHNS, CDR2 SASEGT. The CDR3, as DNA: TGTGCCAGCAGTGAACGGAGCGGGGGGGTGGATACGCAGTATTTT. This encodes CASSERSGGVDTQYF.

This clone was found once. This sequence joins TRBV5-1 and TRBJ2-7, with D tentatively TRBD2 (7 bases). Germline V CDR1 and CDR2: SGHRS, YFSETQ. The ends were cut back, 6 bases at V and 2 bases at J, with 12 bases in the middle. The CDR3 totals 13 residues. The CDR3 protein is CASNRGDTYEQYF. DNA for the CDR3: TGCGCCAGCAATCGGGGGGACACCTACGAGCAGTACTTC.

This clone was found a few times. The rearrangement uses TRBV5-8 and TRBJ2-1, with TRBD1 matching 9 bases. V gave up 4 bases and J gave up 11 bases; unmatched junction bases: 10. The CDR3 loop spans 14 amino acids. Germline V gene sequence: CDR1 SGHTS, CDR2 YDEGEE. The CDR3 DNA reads TGTGCCAGCAGCCGGGACAGGGCTGGGGTAAAGCAGTTCTTC. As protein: CASSRDRAGVKQFF.

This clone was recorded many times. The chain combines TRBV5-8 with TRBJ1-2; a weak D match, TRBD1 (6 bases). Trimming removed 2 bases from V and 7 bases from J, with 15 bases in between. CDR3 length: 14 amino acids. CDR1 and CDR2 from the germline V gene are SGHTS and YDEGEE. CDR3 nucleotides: TGTGCCAGCAGCTTAGGATGGACAGAGTCTGGCTACACCTTC. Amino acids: CASSLGWTESGYTF. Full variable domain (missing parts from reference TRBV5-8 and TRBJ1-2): EAGVTQSPTHLIKTRGQQATLRCSPISGHTSVYWYQQALGLGLQFLLWYDEGEERNRGNFPPRFSGRQFPNYSSELNVNALELEDSALYLCASSLGWTESGYTFGSGTRLTVV.

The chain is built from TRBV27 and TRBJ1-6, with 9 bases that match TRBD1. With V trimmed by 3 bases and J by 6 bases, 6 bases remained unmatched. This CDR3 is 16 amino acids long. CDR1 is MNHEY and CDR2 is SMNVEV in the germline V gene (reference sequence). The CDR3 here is CASSFDRGTLNSPLHF. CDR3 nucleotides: TGTGCCAGCAGTTTCGACAGGGGGACACTTAATTCACCCCTCCACTTT.

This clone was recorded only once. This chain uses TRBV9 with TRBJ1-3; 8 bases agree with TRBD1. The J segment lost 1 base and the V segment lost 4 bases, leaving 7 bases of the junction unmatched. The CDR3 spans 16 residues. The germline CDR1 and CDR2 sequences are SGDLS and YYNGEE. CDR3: CASSPDRVVSGNTIYF. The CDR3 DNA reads TGTGCCAGCAGCCCGGACAGGGTGGTATCTGGAAACACCATATATTTT.

CDR3 nucleotide sequence: TGCGCCAGCAGTGAGTCACCGGGGGAGGACTATGGCTACACCTTC. Protein: CASSESPGEDYGYTF. V gene TRBV10-1 combines with J gene TRBJ1-2; the D gene is possibly TRBD1 (5 bases). CDR1 and CDR2 from the germline V gene are WNHNN and SYGVQD (reference sequence). The CDR3 runs to 15 residues. V lost 0 bases and J lost 3, with 11 bases in between.

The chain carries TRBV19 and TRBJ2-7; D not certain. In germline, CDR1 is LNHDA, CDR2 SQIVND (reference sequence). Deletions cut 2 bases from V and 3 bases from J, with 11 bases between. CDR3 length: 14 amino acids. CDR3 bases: TGTGCCAGTAGTATAATGGGCAGCAGCTACGAGCAGTACTTC. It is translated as CASSIMGSSYEQYF.

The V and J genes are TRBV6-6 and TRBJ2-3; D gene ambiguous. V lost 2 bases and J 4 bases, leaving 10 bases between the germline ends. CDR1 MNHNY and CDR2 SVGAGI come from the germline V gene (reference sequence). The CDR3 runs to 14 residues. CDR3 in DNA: TGTGCCAGCAGTTACGGGCAGGTGTCAGATACGCAGTATTTT. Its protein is CASSYGQVSDTQYF.

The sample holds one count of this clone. In nucleotides, the CDR3 is TGTGCCAGCAGTTACTCGACGCTAGCGGGAGTTGGTGAGCAGTTCTTC. It yields the protein CASSYSTLAGVGEQFF. The V gene is TRBV6-2 or TRBV6-3, the J gene TRBJ2-1; TRBD2 agrees at 10 bases. CDR3 length: 16 amino acids. With 0 bases clipped from V and 9 bases from J, the junction kept 8 bases outside the gene matches. Germline assignment: CDR1 MNHEY and CDR2 SVGEGT.

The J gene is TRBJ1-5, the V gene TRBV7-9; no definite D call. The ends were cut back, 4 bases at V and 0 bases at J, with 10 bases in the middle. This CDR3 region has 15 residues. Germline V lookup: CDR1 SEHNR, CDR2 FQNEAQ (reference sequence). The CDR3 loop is CASSSSLYSNQPQHF. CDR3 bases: TGTGCCAGCAGCTCAAGCCTTTATAGCAATCAGCCCCAGCATTTT.

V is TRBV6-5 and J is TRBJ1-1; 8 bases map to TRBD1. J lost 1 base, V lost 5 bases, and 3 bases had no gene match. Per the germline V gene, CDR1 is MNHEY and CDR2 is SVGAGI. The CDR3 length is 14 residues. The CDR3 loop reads CASSNGQGNTEAFF. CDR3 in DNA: TGTGCCAGCAGTAATGGACAGGGGAACACTGAAGCTTTCTTT.

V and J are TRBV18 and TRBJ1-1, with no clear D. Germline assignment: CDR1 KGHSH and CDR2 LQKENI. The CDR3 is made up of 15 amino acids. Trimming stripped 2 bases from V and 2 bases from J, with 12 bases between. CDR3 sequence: CASSPWPGDNTEAFF. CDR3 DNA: TGTGCCAGCTCACCATGGCCCGGAGACAACACTGAAGCTTTCTTT.

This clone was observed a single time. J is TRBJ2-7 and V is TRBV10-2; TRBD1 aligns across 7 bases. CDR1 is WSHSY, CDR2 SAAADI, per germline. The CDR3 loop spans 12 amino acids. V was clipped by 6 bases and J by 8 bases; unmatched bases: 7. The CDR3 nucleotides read TGCGCCAGCAGGTCACAGGGGAACAAGCAGTACTTC. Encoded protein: CASRSQGNKQYF.

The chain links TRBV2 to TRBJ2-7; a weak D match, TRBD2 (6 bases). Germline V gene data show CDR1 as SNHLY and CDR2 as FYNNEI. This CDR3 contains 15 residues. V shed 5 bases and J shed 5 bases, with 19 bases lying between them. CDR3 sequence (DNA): TGTGCCAGCAGTCAGATACGCGGGATCTTGGACGAGCAGTACTTC. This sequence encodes CASSQIRGILDEQYF.

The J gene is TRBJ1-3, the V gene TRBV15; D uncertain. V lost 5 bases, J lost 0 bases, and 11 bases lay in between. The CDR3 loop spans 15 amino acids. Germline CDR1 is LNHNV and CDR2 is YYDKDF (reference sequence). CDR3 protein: CATSRNRDSGNTIYF. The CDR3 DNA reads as TGTGCCACCAGCCGTAACAGAGACTCTGGAAACACCATATATTTT.

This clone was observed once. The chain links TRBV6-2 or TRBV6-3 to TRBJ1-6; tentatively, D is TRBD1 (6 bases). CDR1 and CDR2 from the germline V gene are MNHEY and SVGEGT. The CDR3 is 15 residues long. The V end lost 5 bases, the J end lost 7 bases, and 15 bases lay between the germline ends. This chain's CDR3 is CASSTETGGNSPLHF. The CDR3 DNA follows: TGTGCCAGCAGTACTGAGACAGGCGGAAATTCACCCCTCCACTTT.

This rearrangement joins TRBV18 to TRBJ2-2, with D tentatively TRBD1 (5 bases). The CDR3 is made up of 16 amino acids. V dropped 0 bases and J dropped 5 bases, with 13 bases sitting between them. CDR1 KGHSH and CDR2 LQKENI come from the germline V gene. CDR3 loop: CASSPPGQGLTGELFF. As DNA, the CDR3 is TGTGCCAGCTCACCACCTGGCCAGGGCCTGACCGGGGAGCTGTTTTTT. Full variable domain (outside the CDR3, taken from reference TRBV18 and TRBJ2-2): NAGVMQNPRHLVRRRGQEARLRCSPMKGHSHVYWYRQLPEEGLKFMVYLQKENIIDESGMPKERFSAEFPKEGPSILRIQQVVRGDSAAYFCASSPPGQGLTGELFFGEGSRLTVL.

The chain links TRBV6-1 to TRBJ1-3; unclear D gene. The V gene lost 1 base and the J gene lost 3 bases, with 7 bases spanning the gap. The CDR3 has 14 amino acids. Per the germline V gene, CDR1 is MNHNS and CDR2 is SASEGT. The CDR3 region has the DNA TGTGCCAGCAGTGAAGGCAGTATTGGAAACACCATATATTTT. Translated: CASSEGSIGNTIYF.

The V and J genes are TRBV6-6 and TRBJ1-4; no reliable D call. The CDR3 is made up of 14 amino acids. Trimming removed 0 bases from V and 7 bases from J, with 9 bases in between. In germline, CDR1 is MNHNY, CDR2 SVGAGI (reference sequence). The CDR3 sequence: CASSYSTSGEKLFF. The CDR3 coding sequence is TGTGCCAGCAGTTACTCGACATCAGGTGAAAAACTGTTTTTT.

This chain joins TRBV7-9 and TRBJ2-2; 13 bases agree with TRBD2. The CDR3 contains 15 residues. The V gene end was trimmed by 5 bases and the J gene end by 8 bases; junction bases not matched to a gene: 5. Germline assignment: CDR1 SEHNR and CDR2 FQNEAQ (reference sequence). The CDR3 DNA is TGTGCCAGCAGCCGGACTAGCGGGGGTGCGGGGGAGCTGTTTTTT. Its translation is CASSRTSGGAGELFF.

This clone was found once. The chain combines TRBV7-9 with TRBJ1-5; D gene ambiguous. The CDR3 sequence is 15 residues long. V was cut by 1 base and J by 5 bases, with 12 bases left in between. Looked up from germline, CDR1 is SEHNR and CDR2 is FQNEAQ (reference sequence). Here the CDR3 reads CASSLGGGRDQPQHF. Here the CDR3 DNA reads TGTGCCAGCAGCTTAGGGGGAGGTAGGGATCAGCCCCAGCATTTT.

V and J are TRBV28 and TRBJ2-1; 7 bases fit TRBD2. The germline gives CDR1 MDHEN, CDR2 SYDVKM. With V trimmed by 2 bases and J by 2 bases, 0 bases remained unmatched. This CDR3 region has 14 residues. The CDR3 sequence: CASSLRGAYNEQFF. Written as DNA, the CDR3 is TGTGCCAGCAGTTTACGGGGGGCCTACAATGAGCAGTTCTTC.

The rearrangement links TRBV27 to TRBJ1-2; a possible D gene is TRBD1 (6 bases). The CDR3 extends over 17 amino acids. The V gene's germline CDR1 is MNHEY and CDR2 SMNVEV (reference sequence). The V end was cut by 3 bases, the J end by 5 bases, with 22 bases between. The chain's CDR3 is CASSLGTPGATTYGYTF. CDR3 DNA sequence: TGTGCCAGCAGTTTGGGGACCCCAGGGGCGACTACTTATGGCTACACCTTC.

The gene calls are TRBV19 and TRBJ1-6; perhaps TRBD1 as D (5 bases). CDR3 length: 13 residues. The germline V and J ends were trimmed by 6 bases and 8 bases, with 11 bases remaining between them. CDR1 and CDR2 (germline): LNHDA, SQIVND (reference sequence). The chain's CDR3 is CASSRPGDSPLHF. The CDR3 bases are TGTGCCAGTAGCCGGCCGGGGGATTCACCCCTCCACTTT.

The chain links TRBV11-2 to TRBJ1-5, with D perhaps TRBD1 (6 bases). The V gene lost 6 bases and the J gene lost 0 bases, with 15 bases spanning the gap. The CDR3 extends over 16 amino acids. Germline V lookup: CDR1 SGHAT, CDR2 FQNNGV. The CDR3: CASSSDSFYSNQPQHF. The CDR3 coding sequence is TGTGCCAGCAGTTCGGACAGTTTTTATAGCAATCAGCCCCAGCATTTT. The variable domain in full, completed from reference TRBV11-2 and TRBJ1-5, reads EAGVAQSPRYKIIEKRQSVAFWCNPISGHATLYWYQQILGQGPKLLIQFQNNGVVDDSQLPKDRFSAERLKGVDSTLKIQPAKLEDSAVYLCASSSDSFYSNQPQHFGDGTRLSIL.

Written as DNA, the CDR3 is TGTGCCAGCAGGACAAGCCATAATGAAAAACTGTTTTTT. Amino acids: CASRTSHNEKLFF. The V and J genes are TRBV6-5 and TRBJ1-4; D remains unclear. This CDR3 comprises 13 residues. CDR1 is MNHEY and CDR2 is SVGAGI in the germline V gene. V shed 6 bases and J shed 4 bases, with 9 bases lying between them.

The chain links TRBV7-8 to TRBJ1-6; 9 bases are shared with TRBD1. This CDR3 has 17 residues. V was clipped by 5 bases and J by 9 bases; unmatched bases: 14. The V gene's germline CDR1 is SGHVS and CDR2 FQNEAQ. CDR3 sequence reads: CASSPRGTGGSSSPLHF. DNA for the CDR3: TGTGCCAGCAGCCCACGAGGAACAGGGGGCTCATCTTCACCCCTCCACTTT.